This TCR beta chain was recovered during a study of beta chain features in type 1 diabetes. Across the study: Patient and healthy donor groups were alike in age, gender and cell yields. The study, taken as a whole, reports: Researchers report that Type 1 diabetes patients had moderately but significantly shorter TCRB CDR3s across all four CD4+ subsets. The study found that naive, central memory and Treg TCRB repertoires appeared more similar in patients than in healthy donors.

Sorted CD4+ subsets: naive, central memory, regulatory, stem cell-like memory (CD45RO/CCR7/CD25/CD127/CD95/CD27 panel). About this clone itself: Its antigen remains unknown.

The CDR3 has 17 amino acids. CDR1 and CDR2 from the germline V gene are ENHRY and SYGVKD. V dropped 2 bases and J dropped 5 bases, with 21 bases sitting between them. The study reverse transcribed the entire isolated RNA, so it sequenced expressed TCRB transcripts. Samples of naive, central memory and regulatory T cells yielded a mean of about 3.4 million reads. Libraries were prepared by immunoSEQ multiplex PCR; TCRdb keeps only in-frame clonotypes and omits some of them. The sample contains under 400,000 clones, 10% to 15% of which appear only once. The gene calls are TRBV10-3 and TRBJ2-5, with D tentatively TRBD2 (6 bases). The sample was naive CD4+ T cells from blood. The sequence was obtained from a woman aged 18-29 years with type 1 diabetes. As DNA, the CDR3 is TGTGCCATCAGTGAGGCGTCTCGGTTCGGGGGACGGGAGACCCAGTACTTC. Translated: CAISEASRFGGRETQYF.